This T cell receptor beta chain originates from a study of breast tumors, draining lymph nodes, adjacent tissues. Study observations and caveats: Data only fit, rather than demonstrated, lymph node origin of most tumor T cells. Findings are consistent with lymph node origin and intratumoral expansion of most tumor T cells. Tumor repertoires ranked between lymph nodes and nontumor tissue in diversity, with V and J gene preferences.

The lymph nodes were axillary draining lymph nodes from breast cancer patients. TCRdb reprocessed the multiplex PCR reads with MiXCR, giving one entry per CDR3 protein. The sample has about 200,000 distinct CDR3 sequences; 31% are singletons. The junction had 17 bases not matched to a gene; V was cut back by 5 bases and J by 6 bases. The germline CDR1 and CDR2 sequences are SGHTA and FQGNSA. This CDR3 spans 18 amino acids. This clonotype was observed many times. Its target is not known. The receptor was derived from a female donor with breast cancer. Some clones in this sample may be carry-over from other donors' samples. The chain carries TRBV7-2 and TRBJ2-1, with 9 bases fitting TRBD2. Source material: axillary lymph node tissue. This chain's CDR3 is CASSPQIFSGGRGNEQFF. Written as DNA, the CDR3 is TGTGCCAGCAGCCCCCAGATTTTTAGCGGGGGACGGGGCAATGAGCAGTTCTTC.